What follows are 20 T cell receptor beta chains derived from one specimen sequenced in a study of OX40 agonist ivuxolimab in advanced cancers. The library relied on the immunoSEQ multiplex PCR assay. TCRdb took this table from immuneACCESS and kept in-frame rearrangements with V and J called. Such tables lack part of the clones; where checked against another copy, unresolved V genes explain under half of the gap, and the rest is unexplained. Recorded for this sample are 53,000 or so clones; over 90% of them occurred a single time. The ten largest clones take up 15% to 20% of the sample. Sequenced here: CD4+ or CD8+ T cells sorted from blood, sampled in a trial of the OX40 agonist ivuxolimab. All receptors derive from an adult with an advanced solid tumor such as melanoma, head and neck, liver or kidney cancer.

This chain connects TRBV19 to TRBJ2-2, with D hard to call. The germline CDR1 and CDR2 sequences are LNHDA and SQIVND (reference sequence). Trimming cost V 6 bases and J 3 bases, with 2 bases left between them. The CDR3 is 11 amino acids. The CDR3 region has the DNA TGTGCCAGTAGCGACACCGGGGAGCTGTTTTTT. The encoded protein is CASSDTGELFF.

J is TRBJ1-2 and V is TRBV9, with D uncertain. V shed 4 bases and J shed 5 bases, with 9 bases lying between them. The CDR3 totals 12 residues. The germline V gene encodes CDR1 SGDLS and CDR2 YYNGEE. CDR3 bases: TGTGCCAGCAGCACCCAAGAGTATGGCTACACCTTC. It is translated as CASSTQEYGYTF.

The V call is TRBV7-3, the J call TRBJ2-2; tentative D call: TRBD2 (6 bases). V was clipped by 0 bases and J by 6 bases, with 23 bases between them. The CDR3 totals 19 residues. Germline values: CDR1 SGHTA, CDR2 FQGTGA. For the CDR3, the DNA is TGTGCCAGCAGCTTAACAGAAAAGGGACTTGAGGGGATGGCCGGGGAGCTGTTTTTT. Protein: CASSLTEKGLEGMAGELFF.

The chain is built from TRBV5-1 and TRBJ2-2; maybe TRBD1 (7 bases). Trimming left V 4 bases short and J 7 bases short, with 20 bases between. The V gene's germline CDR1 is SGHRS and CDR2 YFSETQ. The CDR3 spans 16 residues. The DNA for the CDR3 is TGCGCCAGCAGCCCTCCAGGAGGGGGCGGCTTCGGGGAGCTGTTTTTT. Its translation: CASSPPGGGGFGELFF.

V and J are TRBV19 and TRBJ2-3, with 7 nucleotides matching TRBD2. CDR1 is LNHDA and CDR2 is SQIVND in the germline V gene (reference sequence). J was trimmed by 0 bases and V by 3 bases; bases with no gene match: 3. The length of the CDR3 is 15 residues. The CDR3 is CASSISGISTDTQYF. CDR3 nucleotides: TGTGCCAGTAGTATCAGCGGGATCAGCACAGATACGCAGTATTTT.

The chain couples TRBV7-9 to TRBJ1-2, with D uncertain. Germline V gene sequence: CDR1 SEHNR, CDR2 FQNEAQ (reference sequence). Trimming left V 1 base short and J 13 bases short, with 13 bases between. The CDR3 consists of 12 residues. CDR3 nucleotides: TGTGCCAGCAGCTTAGGCACCCATCCCTCCACCTTC. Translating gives CASSLGTHPSTF.

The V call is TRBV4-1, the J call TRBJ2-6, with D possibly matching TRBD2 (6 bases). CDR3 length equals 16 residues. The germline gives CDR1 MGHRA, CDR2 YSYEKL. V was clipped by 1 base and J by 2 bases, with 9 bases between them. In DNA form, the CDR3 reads TGCGCCAGCAGCCAAGTCGGGGGACCTGGGGCCAACGTCCTGACTTTC. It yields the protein CASSQVGGPGANVLTF.

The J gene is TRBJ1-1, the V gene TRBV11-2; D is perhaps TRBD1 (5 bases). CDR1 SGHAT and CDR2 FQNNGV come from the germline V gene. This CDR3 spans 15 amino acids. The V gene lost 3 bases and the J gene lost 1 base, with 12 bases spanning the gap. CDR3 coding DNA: TGTGCCAGCAGCTTTAGGGGAGGAGCGAACACTGAAGCTTTCTTT. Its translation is CASSFRGGANTEAFF.

CDR3 sequence reads: CASSYGQGPYNEQFF. The CDR3, as DNA: TGTGCCAGCAGTTACGGGCAGGGACCCTACAATGAGCAGTTCTTC. The chain employs TRBV6-5 and TRBJ2-1; D tentatively reads TRBD1 or TRBD2 (5 bases each). This CDR3 has 15 residues. Trimming removed 2 bases from V and 2 bases from J, with 10 bases in between. Germline V gene data show CDR1 as MNHEY and CDR2 as SVGAGI.

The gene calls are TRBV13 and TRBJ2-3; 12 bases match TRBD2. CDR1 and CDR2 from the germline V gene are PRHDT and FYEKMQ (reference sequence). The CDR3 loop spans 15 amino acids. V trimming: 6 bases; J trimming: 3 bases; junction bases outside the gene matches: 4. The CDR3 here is CASRRTSGRTDTQYF. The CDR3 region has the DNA TGTGCCAGCAGGCGAACTAGCGGGAGGACAGATACGCAGTATTTT. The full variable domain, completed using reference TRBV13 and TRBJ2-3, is AAGVIQSPRHLIKEKRETATLKCYPIPRHDTVYWYQQGPGQDPQFLISFYEKMQSDKGSIPDRFSAQQFSDYHSELNMSSLELGDSALYFCASRRTSGRTDTQYFGPGTRLTVL.

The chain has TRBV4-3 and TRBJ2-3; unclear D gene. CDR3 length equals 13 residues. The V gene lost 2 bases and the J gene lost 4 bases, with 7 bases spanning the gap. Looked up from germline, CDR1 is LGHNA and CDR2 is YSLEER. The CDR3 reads CASSQSWADTQYF. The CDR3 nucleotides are TGCGCCAGCAGCCAATCATGGGCAGATACGCAGTATTTT.

This chain's CDR3 is CASSSESSNIPYEQYF. The CDR3 DNA reads as TGTGCCAGCAGTTCAGAAAGTTCAAACATACCCTACGAGCAGTACTTC. The rearrangement links TRBV27 to TRBJ2-7; D gene unclear. The CDR3 consists of 16 residues. CDR1 MNHEY and CDR2 SMNVEV come from the germline V gene (reference sequence). V lost 4 bases, J lost 2 bases, and 18 bases lay in between.

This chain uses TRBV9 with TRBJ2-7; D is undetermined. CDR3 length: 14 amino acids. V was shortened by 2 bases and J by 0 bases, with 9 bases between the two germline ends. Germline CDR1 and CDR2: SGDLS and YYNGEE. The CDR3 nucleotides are TGTGCCAGCAGCGTTGAAACAGACTCCTACGAGCAGTACTTC. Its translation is CASSVETDSYEQYF.

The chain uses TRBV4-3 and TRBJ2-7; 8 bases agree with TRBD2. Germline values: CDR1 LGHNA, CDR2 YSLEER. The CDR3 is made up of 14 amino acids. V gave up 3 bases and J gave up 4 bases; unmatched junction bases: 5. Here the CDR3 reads CASSQGLVGYEQYF. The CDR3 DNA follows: TGCGCCAGCAGCCAGGGACTAGTGGGTTACGAGCAGTACTTC.

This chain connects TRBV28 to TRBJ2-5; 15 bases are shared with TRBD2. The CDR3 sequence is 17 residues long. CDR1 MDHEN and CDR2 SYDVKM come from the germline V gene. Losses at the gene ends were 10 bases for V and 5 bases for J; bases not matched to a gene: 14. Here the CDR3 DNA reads TGTGCCACTTCGGGACTAGCGGGAGGCGAAAGTGGCGAGACCCAGTACTTC. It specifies CATSGLAGGESGETQYF.

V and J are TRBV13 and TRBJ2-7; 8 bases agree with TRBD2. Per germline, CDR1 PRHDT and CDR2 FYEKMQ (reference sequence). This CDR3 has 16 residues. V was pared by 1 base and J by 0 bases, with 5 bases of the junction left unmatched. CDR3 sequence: CASSLVPAGVSYEQYF. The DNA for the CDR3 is TGTGCCAGCAGCTTAGTACCAGCGGGAGTCTCCTACGAGCAGTACTTC.

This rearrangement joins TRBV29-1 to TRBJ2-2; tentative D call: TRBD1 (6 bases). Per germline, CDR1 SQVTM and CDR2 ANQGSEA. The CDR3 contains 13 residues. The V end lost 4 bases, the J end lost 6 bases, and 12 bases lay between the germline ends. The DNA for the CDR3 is TGCAGCGTTGCTTGGGGGCTGGCCGGGGAGCTGTTTTTT. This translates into CSVAWGLAGELFF.

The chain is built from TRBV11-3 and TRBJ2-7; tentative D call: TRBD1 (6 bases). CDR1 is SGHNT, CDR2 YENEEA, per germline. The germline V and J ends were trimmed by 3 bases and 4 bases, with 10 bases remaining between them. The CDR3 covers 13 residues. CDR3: CASSFQRGYEQYF. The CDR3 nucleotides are TGTGCCAGCAGCTTCCAAAGGGGGTACGAGCAGTACTTC.

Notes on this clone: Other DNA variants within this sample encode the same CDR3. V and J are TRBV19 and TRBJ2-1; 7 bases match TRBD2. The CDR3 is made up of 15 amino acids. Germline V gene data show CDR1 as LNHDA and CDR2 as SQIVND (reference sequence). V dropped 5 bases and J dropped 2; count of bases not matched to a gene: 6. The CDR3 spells CASSSSGRAYNEQFF. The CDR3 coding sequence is TGTGCCAGTAGTTCCAGTGGGAGGGCCTACAATGAGCAGTTCTTC.

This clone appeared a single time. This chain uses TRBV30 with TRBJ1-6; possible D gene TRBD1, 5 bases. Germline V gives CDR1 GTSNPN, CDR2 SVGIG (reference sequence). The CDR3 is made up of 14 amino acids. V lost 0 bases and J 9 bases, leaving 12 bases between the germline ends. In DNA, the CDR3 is TGTGCCTGGAGTGTGGGCAGCGGGGGTTCACCCCTCCACTTT. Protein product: CAWSVGSGGSPLHF. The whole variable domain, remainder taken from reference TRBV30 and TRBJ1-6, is SQTIHQWPATLVQPVGSPLSLECTVEGTSNPNLYWYRQAAGRGLQLLFYSVGIGQISSEVPQNLSASRPQDRQFILSSKKLLLSDSGFYLCAWSVGSGGSPLHFGNGTRLTVT.